Included here is one T cell receptor (beta chain) sequence, with context. Its antigen target is currently unknown. No clone much larger than this one lies a single base away; base qualities are absent. These data are taken from a study of beta chain features in type 1 diabetes (dated by TCRdb to the late 2010s). Broadly, across the study: No differences in mean age, gender distribution, total cell number or subset yield were found between patients and healthy donors. A total of under 120,000,000 sorted cells were examined across all samples, and RNA yield correlated strongly with the number of cells per subset. The study compared TCRB repertoires of sorted circulating CD4+ T cell subsets between recently diagnosed type 1 diabetes patients and matched healthy donors. Naive and central memory subsets were obtained from all 30 or so donors, but regulatory and stem cell-like memory subsets were isolated from only 8 patients and roughly 8 healthy donors. Broader findings and caveats from the paper: Because cDNA rather than genomic DNA was sequenced, highly expressing activated cells could have been over-represented, although no difference in activation and CD3 levels was found between groups. Type 1 diabetes patients showed a moderate but significant shortening of TCRB CDR3 length in all four CD4+ subsets. Naive, central memory and regulatory TCRB repertoires appeared to be more alike among patients than among healthy donors. Shorter templates might have been favored by PCR, but patient and control samples were amplified and corrected together, so both groups would have been affected equally by any skew. Patients with type 1 diabetes made fewer insertions and deleted more nucleotides at VDJ recombination sites, implying thymic rearrangement abnormalities. Because small numbers of individuals were included in the HLA sub-analyses, any influence of HLA type on TCRB rearrangement was left unresolved.

A single peripheral blood draw of approximately 120 mL on average was collected from each donor into heparinised tubes. A BD FACSAria II and a panel including CD45RO, CCR7, CD25, CD127, CD95 and CD27 were used to sort naive, central memory, regulatory and stem cell-like memory CD4+ T cells. All sorted populations exceeded 98% purity. PBMCs were separated immediately by Lymphoprep density gradient centrifugation and were stained directly, without being cultured. To minimize batch effects, samples were stained and sorted in pairs, one healthy donor with one patient per experiment. All of the isolated RNA was reverse transcribed with the High Capacity cDNA Reverse Transcription Kit, so expressed TCRB transcripts were sequenced. Deep immunoSEQ sequencing was performed on naive, central memory and regulatory T cell samples, with an average of roughly 3.3 million total reads per sample. Sorted cells were lysed in RLT buffer and RNA was extracted with DNase-treated RNeasy Micro or Mini kits, depending on cell number. To prevent cross-contamination, every cell subset was processed on its own, while patient and healthy donor samples were processed together. TCRB sequences were amplified from cDNA with the immunoSEQ multiplex PCR, producing 87-bp fragments spanning the CDR3 region. Amplicons were sequenced on the Illumina HiSeq platform. In the source study's methods: PCR bias was computationally corrected using synthetic template baselines, reads within Hamming distance 2 were collapsed, and singletons that could not be merged were discarded. Reads were aligned to IMGT to assign V, D and J genes, CDR3 length, and insertions or deletions at six rearrangement sites. Clonotype counts were normalized to sorted cell number within each subset before computing true diversity and Gini coefficients with the tcR R package. The overlap coefficient, calculated on TCRB nucleotide sequences, was used to quantify repertoire sharing. Entries here come from immuneACCESS through TCRdb and include only in-frame sequences with V and J called. Some clones fail to appear in such tables; in the studies checked, an unresolved V gene covers under half of the shortfall, and the cause of the remainder is unknown. The DNA gave D and trimming, while V, J and clone size come from that table. The table for this sample lists tens of thousands of clones; 40% to 60% of them were counted only once. The biggest ten clones account for 2% to 3% of the sample.

This TCR derives from a woman aged 40 to 49 with type 1 diabetes. Sequenced: Tregs from blood. In the paper's terms, the cell subset or site label means: regulatory CD4+ T cells.

The bases read TGTGCCAGCAGCTTATCTCGGGACAGGGGTCCCACTGAAGCTTTCTTT. Its translation reads: CASSLSRDRGPTEAFF. This chain joins TRBV7-9 to TRBJ1-1; 10 bases in between match TRBD1. The germline V gene (reference sequence) gives CDR1 as SEHNR and CDR2 as FQNEAQ. Including the terminal cysteine and phenylalanine, the CDR3 comprises 16 residues. The retained sequence is limited to the CDR3, 48 bases, with the frame set at the first base. V ends up 2 bases short and J 4 bases short, with an unmatched junction base count of 7.